The clone carrying this TCR beta chain was recorded a few times. This record belongs to a study of T-cell memory formation after mild COVID-19. The CDR3 runs to 13 residues. Trimming removed 6 bases from V and 4 bases from J, with 12 bases in between. MiXCR, applied by TCRdb to the 5' RACE reads, yields one record per CDR3 protein. The sample lists some 490,000 distinct CDR3 sequences, roughly 18% occurring once. The sample taken for sequencing was PBMCs or a T cell subset sorted from them (not recorded which). The clonotype originates from an adult woman who had mild COVID-19 (a few samples of this study predate the infection). Cell type and time point are not known. V usage is TRBV12-3 or TRBV12-4 and J usage is TRBJ2-5; unclear D gene. The CDR3 DNA sequence: TGTGCCAGCAGAGTGAGGCCAGCAGAGACCCAGTACTTC. Protein: CASRVRPAETQYF.